This T cell receptor (beta chain) stems from a study of T cells expressing NK-cell markers. Looked up from germline, CDR1 is KGHDR and CDR2 is SFDVKD. The CDR3 is made up of 11 amino acids. TCRdb reprocessed the 5' RACE reads, keeping one entry per CDR3 protein, no DNA. The table lists 300,000 to 500,000 distinct CDR3 sequences. The clonotype originates from a woman between 45 and 65 years old in good health. The material sequenced was blood T cells: a sorted CD56 or NKG2C T cell subset, CD4+ or CD8+ T cells, or bulk PBMC T cells (not recorded which). The chain links TRBV24-1 to TRBJ2-5. The CDR3 is CATGEEETQYF.